This entry lists 13 T cell receptor beta chains sequenced from one sample in a study of cytotoxic CD8 clonotypes in ibrutinib-treated CLL. TCRdb's copy holds only in-frame clones and misses some; the assay was immunoSEQ multiplex PCR. The sample shows under 150,000 clones, around 93% of them seen only once. The material was PBMCs, obtained after 12 months of ibrutinib treatment. The receptors here all came from a human donor with chronic lymphocytic leukemia.

This sequence joins TRBV27 and TRBJ2-4; the match to TRBD1 covers 7 bases. This CDR3 region has 15 residues. Per germline, CDR1 MNHEY and CDR2 SMNVEV (reference sequence). V gave up 7 bases and J gave up 9 bases; unmatched junction bases: 15. CDR3 DNA sequence: TGTGCCAGCACCCCGGGACAGACCGGCTCTCGCATTCAGTACTTC. Its protein product is CASTPGQTGSRIQYF.

This rearrangement joins TRBV5-1 to TRBJ1-4; D is unresolved. There are 14 residues in the CDR3. Trimming shortened V by 6 bases and J by 4 bases, and 13 bases separated the two germline ends. CDR1 SGHRS and CDR2 YFSETQ come from the germline V gene. The CDR3 spells CASTLAPGNEKLFF. The CDR3, as DNA: TGCGCCAGCACTTTGGCTCCCGGTAATGAAAAACTGTTTTTT.

The chain carries TRBV9 and TRBJ2-1, with a weak D call TRBD2 (5 bases). Germline loops: CDR1 SGDLS, CDR2 YYNGEE. Trimming stripped 0 bases from V and 0 bases from J, with 7 bases between. This CDR3 is 15 amino acids long. CDR3 DNA sequence: TGTGCCAGCAGCGTAGAAGCGGACTCCTACAATGAGCAGTTCTTC. Translation gives CASSVEADSYNEQFF.

V usage is TRBV12-5 and J usage is TRBJ1-5; TRBD1 matches at 7 bases. After removal of 4 bases from V and 0 bases from J, the junction contained 18 bases not matched to a gene. Germline V gene sequence: CDR1 LGHNT, CDR2 FRNRAP. The CDR3 has 20 residues. The CDR3 bases are TGTGCTAGTGGTTCCTCTGAAAACGGACAGGATACCTATAGCAATCAGCCCCAGCATTTT. It specifies CASGSSENGQDTYSNQPQHF.

This clone was detected only a few times. The chain carries TRBV30 and TRBJ1-2; D unclear. CDR1 GTSNPN and CDR2 SVGIG come from the germline V gene (reference sequence). The CDR3 is 11 residues long. V was cut by 1 base and J by 8 bases, with 8 bases left in between. This chain's CDR3 is CAWSAAGGYTF. The CDR3 DNA reads TGTGCCTGGAGTGCCGCCGGGGGCTACACCTTC.

This rearrangement joins TRBV7-9 to TRBJ1-4; 7 positions agree with TRBD1. The V gene end was trimmed by 6 bases and the J gene end by 10 bases; junction bases not matched to a gene: 11. CDR1 is SEHNR, CDR2 FQNEAQ, per germline (reference sequence). This CDR3 spans 14 amino acids. CDR3 nucleotide sequence: TGTGCCAGCAGACAGGGGACAACCCCTGGAAAACTGTTTTTT. Translated: CASRQGTTPGKLFF.

This clone appeared a single time. V usage is TRBV7-2 and J usage is TRBJ2-3; D is undetermined. Germline CDR1 reads SGHTA; CDR2 reads FQGNSA. The CDR3 is 14 amino acids. Trimming left V 3 bases short and J 2 bases short, with 9 bases between. CDR3 sequence (DNA): TGTGCCAGCAGCTTTTCCAGAGACACAGATACGCAGTATTTT. Translation gives CASSFSRDTDTQYF.

V is TRBV14 and J is TRBJ2-7; D might be TRBD2 (6 bases). V was cut by 6 bases and J by 4 bases, with 19 bases left in between. This CDR3 spans 15 amino acids. Germline CDR1 reads SGHDN; CDR2 reads FVKESK. The CDR3 coding sequence is TGTGCCAGCAGACCCGCGGGACGGGGGTTTTACGAGCAGTACTTC. Translating it yields CASRPAGRGFYEQYF. The complete variable domain, with remaining parts taken from reference TRBV14 and TRBJ2-7, reads EAGVTQFPSHSVIEKGQTVTLRCDPISGHDNLYWYRRVMGKEIKFLLHFVKESKQDESGMPNNRFLAERTGGTYSTLKVQPAELEDSGVYFCASRPAGRGFYEQYFGPGTRLTVT.

The chain combines TRBV9 with TRBJ2-3, with 10 bases that match TRBD2. The CDR3 contains 17 residues. Germline values: CDR1 SGDLS, CDR2 YYNGEE. V lost 3 bases to trimming and J lost 4 bases; unmatched junction nucleotides: 11. Written as DNA, the CDR3 is TGTGCCAGCAGCGCTACTAGCGGGGTGGGGTTTTCAGATACGCAGTATTTT. Protein sequence: CASSATSGVGFSDTQYF.

The chain couples TRBV4-3 to TRBJ2-2, with D unclear. Deletions cut 1 base from V and 4 bases from J, with 10 bases between. In germline, CDR1 is LGHNA, CDR2 YSLEER. The CDR3 sequence is 15 residues long. The CDR3, as DNA: TGCGCCAGCAGCCAAGTAACCGTGTCCACCGGGGAGCTGTTTTTT. Amino acid sequence: CASSQVTVSTGELFF.

The rearrangement uses TRBV7-9 and TRBJ1-1; D not certain. This CDR3 has 14 amino acids. The V gene's germline CDR1 is SEHNR and CDR2 FQNEAQ (reference sequence). The V end was cut by 3 bases, the J end by 0 bases, with 8 bases between. The CDR3 spells CASSLSLLNTEAFF. In DNA form, the CDR3 reads TGTGCCAGCAGCTTGAGCCTCCTGAACACTGAAGCTTTCTTT.

As regards this clone: The sample has other DNA sequences that encode this CDR3 too. The chain links TRBV27 to TRBJ2-5; D uncertain. The CDR3 loop spans 12 amino acids. The V gene lost 0 bases and the J gene lost 5 bases, with 4 bases spanning the gap. Germline V gives CDR1 MNHEY, CDR2 SMNVEV (reference sequence). The CDR3 here is CASSLSGETQYF. The CDR3 nucleotides are TGTGCCAGCAGTTTATCGGGGGAGACCCAGTACTTC.

The CDR3 DNA reads as TGTGCCAGTAGGGTCAGGGTTGACAATCAGCCCCAGCATTTT. It encodes CASRVRVDNQPQHF. The V call is TRBV19, the J call TRBJ1-5; possible D gene TRBD1, 5 bases. The CDR3 is 14 amino acids. Germline V CDR1 and CDR2: LNHDA, SQIVND (reference sequence). Trimming pared 6 bases from V and 3 bases from J, leaving 12 bases between.